A single sample is the source of the 13 T cell receptor beta chains below, sequenced in a study of T cell changes during pregnancy in multiple sclerosis. TCRdb keeps only in-frame clones here, not all; method: immunoSEQ multiplex PCR. The sample shows fewer than 45,000 clones, 85% to 95% of them seen only once. Sample: CD8+ T cells from peripheral blood mononuclear cells, taken in the third trimester of pregnancy. All receptors derive from a female donor with multiple sclerosis, enrolled in a pregnancy study.

This chain connects TRBV5-1 to TRBJ2-5; a possible D gene is TRBD1 (5 bases). Germline loops: CDR1 SGHRS, CDR2 YFSETQ. Trimming shortened V by 0 bases and J by 4 bases, and 19 bases separated the two germline ends. The CDR3 consists of 17 residues. CDR3 sequence reads: CASSLERGPTALETQYF. The CDR3 DNA sequence: TGCGCCAGCAGCTTGGAAAGGGGTCCGACAGCACTAGAGACCCAGTACTTC.

This clone was recorded only once. This chain joins TRBV29-1 and TRBJ2-2; 14 nucleotides match TRBD2. The CDR3 loop spans 19 amino acids. V shed 1 base, J shed 0 bases, and the junction held 7 bases outside the gene matches. CDR1 and CDR2 from the germline V gene are SQVTM and ANQGSEA. In DNA, the CDR3 is TGCAGCGTTGAAGGGAGAGGGACTAGCGGGAGCGCGAACACCGGGGAGCTGTTTTTT. This codes for CSVEGRGTSGSANTGELFF.

The chain is built from TRBV27 and TRBJ2-1, with D possibly being TRBD2 (6 bases). Per the germline V gene, CDR1 is MNHEY and CDR2 is SMNVEV (reference sequence). This CDR3 spans 15 amino acids. V shed 4 bases and J shed 9 bases, with 19 bases lying between them. The CDR3 sequence: CASSSPGLTKIEQFF. In DNA form, the CDR3 reads TGTGCCAGCAGTTCTCCGGGACTCACCAAGATTGAGCAGTTCTTC.

This clone came up a few times. V usage is TRBV28 and J usage is TRBJ2-2; possibly TRBD2 for D (6 bases). CDR3 size: 16 residues. Germline V CDR1 and CDR2: MDHEN, SYDVKM. V lost 2 bases, J lost 1 base, and 11 bases lay in between. The CDR3 nucleotides are TGTGCCAGCAGTTTAGATCCGGGACTGAACACCGGGGAGCTGTTTTTT. Translated, it gives CASSLDPGLNTGELFF.

In this sample, this clone turned up a few times. The J gene is TRBJ2-1, the V gene TRBV14; 7 nucleotides agree with TRBD1. This CDR3 has 19 residues. CDR1 is SGHDN and CDR2 is FVKESK in the germline V gene. Trimming cost V 3 bases and J 8 bases; bases outside gene matches: 22. The CDR3 region is CASSHPTDLSLTGSDEQFF. The CDR3 coding sequence is TGTGCCAGCAGCCATCCCACAGACCTTTCGCTGACAGGGTCCGATGAGCAGTTCTTC.

The CDR3 sequence is CAISEGLPTYNEQFF. Written as DNA, the CDR3 is TGTGCCATCTCCGAAGGACTTCCGACCTACAATGAGCAGTTCTTC. The chain carries TRBV10-3 and TRBJ2-1; tentatively, D is TRBD2 (5 bases). V lost 8 bases to trimming and J lost 2 bases, with 16 bases between them. This CDR3 contains 15 residues. Germline CDR1 and CDR2: ENHRY and SYGVKD.

The rearrangement joins TRBV7-2 to TRBJ2-1; D is perhaps TRBD2 (6 bases). Germline values: CDR1 SGHTA, CDR2 FQGNSA. Trimming removed 4 bases at V and 8 bases at J, with 21 bases between. The CDR3 has 16 amino acids. CDR3 sequence (DNA): TGTGCCAGCAGCTCCAGACTAGTTCGGGGTGGTGATGAGCAGTTCTTC. Amino acid sequence: CASSSRLVRGGDEQFF.

The chain joins TRBV4-3 to TRBJ2-5, with no clear D. The CDR3 is 17 amino acids. V lost 0 bases and J 4 bases, leaving 18 bases between the germline ends. Germline assignment: CDR1 LGHNA and CDR2 YSLEER. The CDR3 DNA sequence: TGCGCCAGCAGCCAAGATCCGAGAGGATTGCCTGGAGAGACCCAGTACTTC. It is translated as CASSQDPRGLPGETQYF.

The chain is built from TRBV7-9 and TRBJ2-7, with TRBD1 as a possible D gene (5 bases). Germline values: CDR1 SEHNR, CDR2 FQNEAQ (reference sequence). CDR3 length equals 13 residues. Trimming shortened V by 11 bases and J by 3 bases, and 17 bases separated the two germline ends. CDR3 DNA sequence: TGTGCCTCGGAGCAGGGATTTAACTACGAGCAGTACTTC. It translates to CASEQGFNYEQYF.

The chain is built from TRBV15 and TRBJ2-5; possibly TRBD1 for D (6 bases). Germline V gene lookup returns CDR1 LNHNV and CDR2 YYDKDF (reference sequence). The ends were cut back, 1 base at V and 5 bases at J, with 8 bases in the middle. CDR3 length: 13 residues. DNA of the CDR3: TGTGCCACCAGCAGAGGGACAGTGGAGACCCAGTACTTC. Amino acids: CATSRGTVETQYF.

This clone was detected only once. The sample contains more than one DNA sequence encoding this CDR3. V gene TRBV27 combines with J gene TRBJ2-7; D possibly corresponds to TRBD2 (5 bases). CDR3 length: 14 residues. Germline V gives CDR1 MNHEY, CDR2 SMNVEV (reference sequence). V was cut by 0 bases and J by 1 base, with 7 bases left in between. The DNA of the CDR3 is TGTGCCAGCAGTTTATCGTCGGGATCCTACGAGCAGTACTTC. It yields the protein CASSLSSGSYEQYF.

V usage is TRBV28 and J usage is TRBJ2-7; 9 bases agree with TRBD2. J gave up 7 bases and V 5 bases, and 6 bases lay outside the gene matches. This CDR3 has 13 amino acids. Germline V gives CDR1 MDHEN, CDR2 SYDVKM. Written as DNA, the CDR3 is TGTGCCAGCAGTATGGCGGGAGGGGTTGAGCAGTACTTC. Amino acids: CASSMAGGVEQYF.

V gene TRBV6-5 combines with J gene TRBJ2-1; 8 bases fit TRBD2. Trimming took 4 bases from V and 0 from J; bases not matched to a gene: 2. The CDR3 length is 15 residues. The germline V gene has CDR1 MNHEY and CDR2 SVGAGI. Written as DNA, the CDR3 is TGTGCCAGCAGTTCCAGCGGGAGCTCCTACAATGAGCAGTTCTTC. Translating it yields CASSSSGSSYNEQFF.